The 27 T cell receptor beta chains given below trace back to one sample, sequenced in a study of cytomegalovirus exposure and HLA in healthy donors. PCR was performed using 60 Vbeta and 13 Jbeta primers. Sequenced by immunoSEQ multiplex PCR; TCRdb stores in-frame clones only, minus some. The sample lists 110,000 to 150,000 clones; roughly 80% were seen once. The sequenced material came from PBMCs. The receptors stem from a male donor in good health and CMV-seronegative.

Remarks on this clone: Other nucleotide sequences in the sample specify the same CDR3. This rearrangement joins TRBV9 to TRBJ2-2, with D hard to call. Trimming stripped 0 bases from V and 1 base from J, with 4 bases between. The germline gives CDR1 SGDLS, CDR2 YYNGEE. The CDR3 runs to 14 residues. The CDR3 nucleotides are TGTGCCAGCAGCGTAGGAGGGAACACCGGGGAGCTGTTTTTT. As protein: CASSVGGNTGELFF.

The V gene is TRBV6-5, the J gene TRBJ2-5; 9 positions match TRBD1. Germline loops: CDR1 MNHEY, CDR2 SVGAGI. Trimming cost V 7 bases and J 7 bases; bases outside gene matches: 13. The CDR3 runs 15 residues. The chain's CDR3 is CASKRRDRVAGTQYF. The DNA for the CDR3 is TGTGCCAGCAAAAGACGGGACAGGGTGGCCGGGACCCAGTACTTC.

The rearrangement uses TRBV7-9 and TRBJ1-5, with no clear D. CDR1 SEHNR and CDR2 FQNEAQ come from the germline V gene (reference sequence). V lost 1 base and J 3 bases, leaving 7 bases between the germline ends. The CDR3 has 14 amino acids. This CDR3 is CASSLGAPNQPQHF. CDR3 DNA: TGTGCCAGCAGCTTAGGAGCCCCCAATCAGCCCCAGCATTTT.

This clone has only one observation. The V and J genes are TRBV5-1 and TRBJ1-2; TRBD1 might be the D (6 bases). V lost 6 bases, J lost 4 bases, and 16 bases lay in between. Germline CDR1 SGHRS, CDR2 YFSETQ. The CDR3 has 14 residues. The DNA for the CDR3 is TGCGCCAGCACCCGCCTTGCAGGGGCCTATGGCTACACCTTC. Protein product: CASTRLAGAYGYTF.

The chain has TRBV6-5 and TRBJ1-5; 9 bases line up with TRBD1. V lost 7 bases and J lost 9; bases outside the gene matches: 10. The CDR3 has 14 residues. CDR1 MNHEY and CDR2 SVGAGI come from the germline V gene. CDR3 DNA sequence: TGTGCCAGCACTAAAACAGGGGGCGCGGGGCCCCAGCATTTT. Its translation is CASTKTGGAGPQHF.

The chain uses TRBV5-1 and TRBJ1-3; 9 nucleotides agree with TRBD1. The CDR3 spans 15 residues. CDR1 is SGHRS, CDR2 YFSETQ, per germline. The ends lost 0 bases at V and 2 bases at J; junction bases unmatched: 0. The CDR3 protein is CASSLGQGAGNTIYF. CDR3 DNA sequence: TGCGCCAGCAGCTTGGGACAGGGGGCTGGAAACACCATATATTTT. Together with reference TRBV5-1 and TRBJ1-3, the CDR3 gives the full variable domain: KAGVTQTPRYLIKTRGQQVTLSCSPISGHRSVSWYQQTPGQGLQFLFEYFSETQRNKGNFPGRFSGRQFSNSRSEMNVSTLELGDSALYLCASSLGQGAGNTIYFGEGSWLTVV.

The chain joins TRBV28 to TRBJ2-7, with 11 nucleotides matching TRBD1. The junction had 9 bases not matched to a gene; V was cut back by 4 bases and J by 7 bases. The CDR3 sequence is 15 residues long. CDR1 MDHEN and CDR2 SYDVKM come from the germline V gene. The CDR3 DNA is TGTGCCAGCAGTTGGACCGGGACAGGGGGTTATGAGCAGTACTTC. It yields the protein CASSWTGTGGYEQYF. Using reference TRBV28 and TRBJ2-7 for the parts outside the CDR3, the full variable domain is DVKVTQSSRYLVKRTGEKVFLECVQDMDHENMFWYRQDPGLGLRLIYFSYDVKMKEKGDIPEGYSVSREKKERFSLILESASTNQTSMYLCASSWTGTGGYEQYFGPGTRLTVT.

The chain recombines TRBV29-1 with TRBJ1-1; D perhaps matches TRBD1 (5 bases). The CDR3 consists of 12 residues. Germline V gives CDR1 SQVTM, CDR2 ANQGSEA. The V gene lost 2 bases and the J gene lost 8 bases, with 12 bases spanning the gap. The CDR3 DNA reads TGCAGCGTTGAACGCCAGGGTCTCGAAGCTTTCTTT. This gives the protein CSVERQGLEAFF.

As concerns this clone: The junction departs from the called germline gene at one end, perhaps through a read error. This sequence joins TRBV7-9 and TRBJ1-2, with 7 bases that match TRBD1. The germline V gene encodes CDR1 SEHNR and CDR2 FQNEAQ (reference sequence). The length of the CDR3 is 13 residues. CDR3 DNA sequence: TGTTCCAGCAGCGTACTCGGGACAGATGGCTACACCTTC. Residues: CSSSVLGTDGYTF.

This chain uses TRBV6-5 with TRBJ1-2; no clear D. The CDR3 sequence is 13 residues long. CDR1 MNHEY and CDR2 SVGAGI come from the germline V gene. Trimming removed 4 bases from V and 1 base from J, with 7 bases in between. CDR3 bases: TGTGCCAGCAGTTCAACAGATAACTATGGCTACACCTTC. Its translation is CASSSTDNYGYTF.

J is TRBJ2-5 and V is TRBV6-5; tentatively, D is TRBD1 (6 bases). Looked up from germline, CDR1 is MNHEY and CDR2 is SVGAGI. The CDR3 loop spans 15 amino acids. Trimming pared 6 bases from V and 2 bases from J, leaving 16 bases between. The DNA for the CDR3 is TGTGCCAGCAGGAGCATCCGGGACATACAAGAGACCCAGTACTTC. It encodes CASRSIRDIQETQYF.

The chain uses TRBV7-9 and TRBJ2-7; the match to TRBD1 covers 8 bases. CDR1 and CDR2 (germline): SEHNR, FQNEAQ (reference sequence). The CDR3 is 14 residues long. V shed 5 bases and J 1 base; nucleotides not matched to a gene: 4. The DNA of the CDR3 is TGTGCCAGCAGCCCGGGACAGGCGTCCTACGAGCAGTACTTC. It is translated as CASSPGQASYEQYF.

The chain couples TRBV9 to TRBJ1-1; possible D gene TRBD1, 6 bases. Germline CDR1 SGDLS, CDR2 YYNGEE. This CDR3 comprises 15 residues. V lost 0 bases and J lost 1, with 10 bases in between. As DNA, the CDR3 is TGTGCCAGCAGCGTAGAGGGAGGGGGGAACACTGAAGCTTTCTTT. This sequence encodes CASSVEGGGNTEAFF.

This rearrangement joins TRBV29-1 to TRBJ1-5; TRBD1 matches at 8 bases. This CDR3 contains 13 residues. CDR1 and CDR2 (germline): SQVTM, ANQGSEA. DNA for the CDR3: TGCAGTGTAAAGACAGGGGATAATCAGCCCCAGCATTTT. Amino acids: CSVKTGDNQPQHF.

This chain's CDR3 is CASSQALTDTQYF. The CDR3 DNA follows: TGTGCCAGCAGCCAGGCACTAACAGATACGCAGTATTTT. The rearrangement joins TRBV4-2 to TRBJ2-3; D is undetermined. The CDR3 covers 13 residues. Trimming removed 3 bases at V and 3 bases at J, with 7 bases between. From germline, CDR1 is LGHNA and CDR2 YNFKEQ.

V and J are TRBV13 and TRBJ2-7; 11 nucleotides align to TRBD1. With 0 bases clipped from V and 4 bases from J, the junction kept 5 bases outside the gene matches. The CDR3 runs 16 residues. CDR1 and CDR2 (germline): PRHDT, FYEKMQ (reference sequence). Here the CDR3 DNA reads TGTGCCAGCAGCTTAGGCCAAGGGACAGGGGGGTACGAGCAGTACTTC. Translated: CASSLGQGTGGYEQYF.

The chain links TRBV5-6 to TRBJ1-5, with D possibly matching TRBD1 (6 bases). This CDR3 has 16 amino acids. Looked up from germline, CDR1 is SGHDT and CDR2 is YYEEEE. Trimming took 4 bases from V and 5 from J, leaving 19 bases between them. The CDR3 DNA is TGTGCCAGCAGCATCTGGACAGAAGGGTTTTATCAGCCCCAGCATTTT. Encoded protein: CASSIWTEGFYQPQHF.

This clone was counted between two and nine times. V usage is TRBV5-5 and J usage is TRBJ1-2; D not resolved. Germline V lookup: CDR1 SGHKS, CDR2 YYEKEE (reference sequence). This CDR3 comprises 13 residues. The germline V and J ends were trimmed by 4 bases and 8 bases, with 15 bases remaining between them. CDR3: CASSPVDGGGYTF. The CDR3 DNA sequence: TGTGCCAGCAGCCCCGTCGACGGCGGGGGCTACACCTTC.

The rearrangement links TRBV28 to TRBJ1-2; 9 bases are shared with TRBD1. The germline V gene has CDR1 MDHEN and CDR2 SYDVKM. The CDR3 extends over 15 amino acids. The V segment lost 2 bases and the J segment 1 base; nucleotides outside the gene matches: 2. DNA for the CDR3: TGTGCCAGCAGTTTAAGGGACAGGGTTAACTATGGCTACACCTTC. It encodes CASSLRDRVNYGYTF.

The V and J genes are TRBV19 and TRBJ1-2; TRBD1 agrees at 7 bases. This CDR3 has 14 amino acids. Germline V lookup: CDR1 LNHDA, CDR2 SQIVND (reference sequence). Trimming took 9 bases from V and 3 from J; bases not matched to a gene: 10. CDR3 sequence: CASSREGAYYGYTF. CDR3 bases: TGTGCCAGCTCGAGAGAGGGGGCATACTATGGCTACACCTTC.

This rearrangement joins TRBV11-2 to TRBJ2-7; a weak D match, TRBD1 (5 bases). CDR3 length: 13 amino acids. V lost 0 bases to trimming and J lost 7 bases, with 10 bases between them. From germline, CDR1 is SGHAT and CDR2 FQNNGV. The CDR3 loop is CASSLDRAREQYF. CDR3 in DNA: TGTGCCAGCAGCTTAGACAGGGCGCGTGAGCAGTACTTC.

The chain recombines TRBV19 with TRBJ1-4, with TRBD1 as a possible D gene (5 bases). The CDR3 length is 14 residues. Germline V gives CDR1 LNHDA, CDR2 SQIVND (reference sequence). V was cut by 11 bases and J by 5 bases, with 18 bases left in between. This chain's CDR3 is CASKDGPGNEKLFF. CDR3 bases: TGTGCCTCAAAAGACGGGCCAGGGAATGAAAAACTGTTTTTT.

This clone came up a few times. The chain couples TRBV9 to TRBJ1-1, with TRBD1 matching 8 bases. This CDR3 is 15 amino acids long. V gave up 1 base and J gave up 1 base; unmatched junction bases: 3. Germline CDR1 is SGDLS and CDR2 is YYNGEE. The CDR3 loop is CASSVYGTGNTEAFF. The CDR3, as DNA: TGTGCCAGCAGCGTATATGGGACAGGGAACACTGAAGCTTTCTTT.

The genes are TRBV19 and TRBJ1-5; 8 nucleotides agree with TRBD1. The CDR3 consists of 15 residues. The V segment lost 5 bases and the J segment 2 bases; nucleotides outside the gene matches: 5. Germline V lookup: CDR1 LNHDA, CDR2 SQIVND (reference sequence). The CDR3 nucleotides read TGTGCCAGTAGTCAAAAGGGACAGGGCAATCAGCCCCAGCATTTT. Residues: CASSQKGQGNQPQHF.

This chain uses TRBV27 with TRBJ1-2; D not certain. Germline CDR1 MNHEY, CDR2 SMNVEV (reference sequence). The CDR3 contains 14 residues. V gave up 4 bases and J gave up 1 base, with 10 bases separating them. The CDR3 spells CASSSSGYNYGYTF. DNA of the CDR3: TGTGCCAGCAGTTCCTCGGGGTATAACTATGGCTACACCTTC.

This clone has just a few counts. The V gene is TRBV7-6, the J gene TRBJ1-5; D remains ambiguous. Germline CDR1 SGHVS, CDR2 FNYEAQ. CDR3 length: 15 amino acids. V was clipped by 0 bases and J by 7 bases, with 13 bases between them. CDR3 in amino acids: CASSLALGVGQPQHF. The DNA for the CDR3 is TGTGCCAGCAGCTTAGCGCTCGGGGTAGGACAGCCCCAGCATTTT.

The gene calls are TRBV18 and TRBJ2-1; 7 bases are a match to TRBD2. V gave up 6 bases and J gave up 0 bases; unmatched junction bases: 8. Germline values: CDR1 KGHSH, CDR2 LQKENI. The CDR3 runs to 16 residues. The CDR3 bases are TGTGCCAGCTCGTCCGGCGGCGGGAGCTCCTACAATGAGCAGTTCTTC. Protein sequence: CASSSGGGSSYNEQFF.